Below, 32 T cell receptor beta chains from the same sample are listed, as sequenced in a study of CD8 T cells in Susac syndrome. Random hexamers were used to reverse transcribe an amount of about 0.45 to 1 ug RNA. TCRdb reprocessed the immunoSEQ multiplex PCR reads with MiXCR, giving one entry per CDR3 protein. The sample holds more than 150,000 distinct CDR3 sequences, about 95% seen once. Sequenced: CD8+ T cells from PBMCs. Receptors were obtained from a human donor with multiple sclerosis.

V and J are TRBV3-1 and TRBJ2-3, with TRBD2 as a possible D gene (7 bases). Deletions cut 4 bases from V and 5 bases from J, with 19 bases between. Germline values: CDR1 LGHDT, CDR2 YNNKEL (reference sequence). The CDR3 has 16 residues. As DNA, the CDR3 is TGTGCCAGCAGCCCGCCCTCGTCGGGGGGCAGAGATACGCAGTATTTT. Translating it yields CASSPPSSGGRDTQYF.

The chain carries TRBV28 and TRBJ1-2, with D tentatively TRBD1 (5 bases). The CDR3 consists of 13 residues. Germline V gives CDR1 MDHEN, CDR2 SYDVKM. The V end lost 6 bases, the J end lost 1 base, and 9 bases lay between the germline ends. CDR3 DNA: TGTGCCAGCAGCCTGACAGTTAACTATGGCTACACCTTC. This encodes CASSLTVNYGYTF.

V usage is TRBV29-1 and J usage is TRBJ1-1; a possible D gene is TRBD1 (6 bases). There are 13 residues in the CDR3. Germline V CDR1 and CDR2: SQVTM, ANQGSEA. Trimming took off 2 bases at V and 4 bases at J, with 11 bases between the two ends. Written as DNA, the CDR3 is TGCAGCGTTGAATATCCGGGGGCCACTGAAGCTTTCTTT. This gives the protein CSVEYPGATEAFF.

The J gene is TRBJ1-2, the V gene TRBV23-1; tentatively, D is TRBD1 (5 bases). TRBV23-1 is an ORF; its function is uncertain. CDR3 length: 15 residues. The V end lost 7 bases, the J end lost 8 bases, and 23 bases lay between the germline ends. The CDR3 bases are TGCGCCAGCACCCCCGGGGGACGGTTCTATTCCGGCTACACCTTC. Translated, it gives CASTPGGRFYSGYTF.

This clonotype was counted once. The chain carries TRBV29-1 and TRBJ2-2; D perhaps matches TRBD1 (6 bases). Germline-derived CDR1 and CDR2 are SQVTM and ANQGSEA. CDR3 length: 15 residues. Trimming pared 5 bases from V and 0 bases from J, leaving 13 bases between. CDR3 amino acids: CSVRGQPSNTGELFF. The CDR3 nucleotides read TGCAGCGTTCGAGGACAGCCGTCGAACACCGGGGAGCTGTTTTTT.

The V and J genes are TRBV6-5 and TRBJ2-2, with unresolved D. Germline-derived CDR1 and CDR2 are MNHEY and SVGAGI. V was pared by 0 bases and J by 6 bases, with 11 bases between. This CDR3 spans 15 amino acids. CDR3 amino acids: CASSYSTWGAGELFF. In DNA form, the CDR3 reads TGTGCCAGCAGTTACTCGACTTGGGGTGCCGGGGAGCTGTTTTTT.

The V gene is TRBV29-1, the J gene TRBJ1-2, with D tentatively TRBD1 (5 bases). CDR1 is SQVTM and CDR2 is ANQGSEA in the germline V gene. This CDR3 comprises 14 residues. V was pared by 8 bases and J by 1 base, with 17 bases between. Here the CDR3 reads CSLLGGEINYGYTF. Here the CDR3 DNA reads TGCAGCTTGCTTGGAGGGGAAATTAACTATGGCTACACCTTC. The full variable domain, completed using reference TRBV29-1 and TRBJ1-2, is SAVISQKPSRDICQRGTSLTIQCQVDSQVTMMFWYRQQPGQSLTLIATANQGSEATYESGFVIDKFPISRPNLTFSTLTVSNMSPEDSSIYLCSLLGGEINYGYTFGSGTRLTVV.

J is TRBJ2-7 and V is TRBV20-1; D gene uncertain. CDR1 and CDR2 from the germline V gene are DFQATT and SNEGSKA (reference sequence). V lost 2 bases to trimming and J lost 5 bases, with 13 bases between them. This CDR3 region has 13 residues. In DNA form, the CDR3 reads TGCAGTGCTAGACTACTGTTTGAGGACGAGCAGTACTTC. Protein sequence: CSARLLFEDEQYF.

The chain employs TRBV9 and TRBJ2-1, with D perhaps matching TRBD2 (5 bases). V dropped 0 bases and J dropped 7 bases, with 5 bases sitting between them. CDR3 length equals 12 residues. Germline values: CDR1 SGDLS, CDR2 YYNGEE. The CDR3 bases are TGTGCCAGCAGCGTAGAGCGGAATGAGCAGTTCTTC. Its protein is CASSVERNEQFF.

V is TRBV20-1 and J is TRBJ2-7; D is ambiguous. V lost 1 base and J 1 base, leaving 5 bases between the germline ends. Germline V gene lookup returns CDR1 DFQATT and CDR2 SNEGSKA (reference sequence). The CDR3 loop spans 12 amino acids. The CDR3 reads CSARVGSYEQYV. The CDR3 bases are TGCAGTGCTAGAGTTGGGTCCTACGAGCAGTACGTC.

The chain uses TRBV3-1 and TRBJ2-1; 7 nucleotides agree with TRBD2. V trimming: 0 bases; J trimming: 0 bases; junction bases outside the gene matches: 8. CDR3 length: 18 amino acids. The V gene's germline CDR1 is LGHDT and CDR2 YNNKEL (reference sequence). Here the CDR3 DNA reads TGTGCCAGCAGCCAAGAATTCCCCCGGGACTACTCCTACAATGAGCAGTTCTTC. Translation: CASSQEFPRDYSYNEQFF.

The CDR3 nucleotides are TGCGCCAGCAGCAGTGACAGGGGCAAGACCCAGTACTTC. Its translation is CASSSDRGKTQYF. The rearrangement joins TRBV5-1 to TRBJ2-5, with TRBD1 matching 8 bases. This CDR3 spans 13 amino acids. The V and J ends lost 4 bases and 6 bases, in that order; junction bases with no gene match: 5. The germline V gene has CDR1 SGHRS and CDR2 YFSETQ.

This rearrangement joins TRBV7-9 to TRBJ2-1; D gene unclear. The length of the CDR3 is 10 residues. The germline gives CDR1 SEHNR, CDR2 FQNEAQ (reference sequence). The V end was cut by 4 bases, the J end by 16 bases, with 11 bases between. CDR3 nucleotides: TGTGCCAGCAGCTACCGGTCGGATTTCTTC. Translating gives CASSYRSDFF. Combining the CDR3 with reference TRBV7-9 and TRBJ2-1 gives the whole variable domain DTGVSQNPRHKITKRGQNVTFRCDPISEHNRLYWYRQTLGQGPEFLTYFQNEAQLEKSRLLSDRFSAERPKGSFSTLEIQRTEQGDSAMYLCASSYRSDFFGPGTRLTVL.

The count of this clonotype is one. The chain recombines TRBV5-1 with TRBJ1-5, with D perhaps matching TRBD1 (5 bases). Germline-derived CDR1 and CDR2 are SGHRS and YFSETQ. This CDR3 has 13 amino acids. Trimming removed 2 bases at V and 7 bases at J, with 10 bases between. In DNA form, the CDR3 reads TGCGCCAGCAGCTTCTCCGGGGGACAGCCCCAGCATTTT. Residues: CASSFSGGQPQHF.

V and J are TRBV30 and TRBJ2-1; 8 bases match TRBD2. The CDR3 has 14 amino acids. Germline V lookup: CDR1 GTSNPN, CDR2 SVGIG (reference sequence). Losses at the gene ends were 4 bases for V and 3 bases for J; bases not matched to a gene: 5. In DNA form, the CDR3 reads TGTGCCTGGATCGGGAGGGACCGCTACAATGAGCAGTTCTTC. Residues: CAWIGRDRYNEQFF.

The chain carries TRBV20-1 and TRBJ2-7, with D possibly being TRBD2 (7 bases). This CDR3 has 14 residues. V lost 0 bases and J lost 5, with 14 bases in between. The germline V gene has CDR1 DFQATT and CDR2 SNEGSKA (reference sequence). The CDR3 loop reads CSARDRGGVHEQYF. The CDR3 region has the DNA TGCAGTGCTAGAGATAGGGGGGGAGTCCACGAGCAGTACTTC.

The rearrangement links TRBV3-1 to TRBJ2-5, with D perhaps matching TRBD1 or TRBD2 (5 bases each). Germline V gene lookup returns CDR1 LGHDT and CDR2 YNNKEL (reference sequence). This CDR3 is built from 15 residues. Trimming removed 2 bases at V and 5 bases at J, with 15 bases between. The CDR3 nucleotides are TGTGCCAGCAGCCAACCGGGACCCCTGGGGGAGACCCAGTACTTC. This translates into CASSQPGPLGETQYF.

This clonotype was observed once. The V gene is TRBV3-1, the J gene TRBJ1-4, with D hard to call. Germline assignment: CDR1 LGHDT and CDR2 YNNKEL (reference sequence). This CDR3 region has 15 residues. The V gene lost 4 bases and the J gene lost 7 bases, with 16 bases spanning the gap. CDR3 protein: CASSPSWAVGEKLFF. CDR3 sequence (DNA): TGTGCCAGCAGCCCCTCGTGGGCGGTAGGTGAAAAACTGTTTTTT.

The rearrangement uses TRBV6-5 and TRBJ2-1; 9 bases fit TRBD1. The CDR3 consists of 17 residues. Trimming removed 3 bases from V and 2 bases from J; junction bases left unmatched: 8. Germline CDR1 is MNHEY and CDR2 is SVGAGI. The CDR3 loop reads CASSYTRTGAAYNEQFF. CDR3 nucleotides: TGTGCCAGCAGTTATACCCGGACAGGGGCTGCCTACAATGAGCAGTTCTTC.

The chain has TRBV2 and TRBJ2-7, with TRBD2 matching 10 bases. Germline assignment: CDR1 SNHLY and CDR2 FYNNEI. The CDR3 runs to 15 residues. Trimming at V came to 8 bases and at J to 4 bases, leaving 11 bases not matched to a gene. CDR3 coding DNA: TGTGCCAGCTCGAACCTAGCGGGGGCCCGATACGAGCAGTACGTC. Its translation: CASSNLAGARYEQYV.

V and J are TRBV7-9 and TRBJ2-1; a possible D gene is TRBD2 (5 bases). With 0 bases removed from V and 10 bases from J, the gap between germline ends came to 7 bases. The germline V gene has CDR1 SEHNR and CDR2 FQNEAQ (reference sequence). The CDR3 consists of 12 residues. CDR3 in DNA: TGTGCCAGCAGCTTAGCTGCGGGCGAGCAGTTCTTC. Its translation is CASSLAAGEQFF.

J is TRBJ2-7 and V is TRBV11-2, with D uncertain. The CDR3 is 14 residues long. Trimming took 5 bases from V and 0 from J, leaving 11 bases between them. The germline V gene has CDR1 SGHAT and CDR2 FQNNGV. The chain's CDR3 is CASSASTSSYEQYF. The CDR3 coding sequence is TGTGCCAGCAGCGCGTCGACGAGCTCCTACGAGCAGTACTTC.

The chain is built from TRBV29-1 and TRBJ1-2, with D possibly matching TRBD1 (6 bases). CDR1 is SQVTM and CDR2 is ANQGSEA in the germline V gene. The CDR3 runs to 12 residues. Trimming pared 0 bases from V and 8 bases from J, leaving 10 bases between. The CDR3 bases are TGCAGCGTTGAAGATTGGGACAAAGGCTACACCTTC. This translates into CSVEDWDKGYTF.

The chain carries TRBV12-3 or TRBV12-4 and TRBJ1-2; D might be TRBD1 (6 bases). The CDR3 extends over 16 amino acids. The V end was cut by 5 bases, the J end by 2 bases, with 18 bases between. The CDR3 region has the DNA TGTGCCAGCAGTCCTATGGGGGGCGGTTCAAACTATGGCTACACCTTC. This gives the protein CASSPMGGGSNYGYTF.

The chain combines TRBV29-1 with TRBJ2-5; a weak D match, TRBD2 (5 bases). Germline lookup yields CDR1 SQVTM and CDR2 ANQGSEA. The CDR3 covers 13 residues. Trimming cost V 3 bases and J 0 bases, with 8 bases left between them. CDR3 loop: CSVEGEDQETQYF. The CDR3 bases are TGCAGCGTTGAGGGAGAGGACCAAGAGACCCAGTACTTC.

The chain links TRBV7-2 to TRBJ2-1, with D hard to call. Trimming left V 1 base short and J 0 bases short, with 16 bases between. The germline V gene has CDR1 SGHTA and CDR2 FQGNSA. CDR3 length equals 18 residues. The CDR3 sequence: CASSLVVPAPSSYNEQFF. CDR3 coding DNA: TGTGCCAGCAGCTTAGTTGTACCGGCCCCCAGCTCCTACAATGAGCAGTTCTTC. Based on the CDR3 plus reference TRBV7-2 and TRBJ2-1, the full variable domain is GAGVSQSPSNKVTEKGKDVELRCDPISGHTALYWYRQSLGQGLEFLIYFQGNSAPDKSGLPSDRFSAERTGGSVSTLTIQRTQQEDSAVYLCASSLVVPAPSSYNEQFFGPGTRLTVL.

This chain joins TRBV9 and TRBJ2-7; 8 nucleotides match TRBD1. J gave up 0 bases and V 4 bases, and 6 bases lay outside the gene matches. Per the germline V gene, CDR1 is SGDLS and CDR2 is YYNGEE. The CDR3 spans 15 residues. The CDR3 protein is CASSYGQGTSYEQYF. DNA of the CDR3: TGTGCCAGCAGCTACGGACAGGGAACCTCCTACGAGCAGTACTTC.

J is TRBJ1-2 and V is TRBV27, with TRBD1 as a possible D gene (6 bases). The CDR3 is 16 residues long. The V gene lost 4 bases and the J gene lost 0 bases, with 15 bases spanning the gap. Per the germline V gene, CDR1 is MNHEY and CDR2 is SMNVEV (reference sequence). The CDR3 protein is CASSSLDRIANYGYTF. The CDR3 bases are TGTGCCAGCAGTTCCCTTGACAGGATAGCTAACTATGGCTACACCTTC.

The genes are TRBV30 and TRBJ2-7; no firm D call. The CDR3 is 13 amino acids. Trimming shortened V by 0 bases and J by 3 bases, and 9 bases separated the two germline ends. From germline, CDR1 is GTSNPN and CDR2 SVGIG (reference sequence). The CDR3 DNA is TGTGCCTGGAGTGTAGTAACACACTACGAGCAGTACGTC. Translated: CAWSVVTHYEQYV.

CDR3 residues: CASSSTSGGTSYEQYV. In DNA, the CDR3 is TGTGCCAGCAGCTCCACGTCGGGTGGGACCTCCTACGAGCAGTACGTC. The V gene is TRBV27, the J gene TRBJ2-7; D might be TRBD1 or TRBD2, each matching 5 bases. The CDR3 contains 16 residues. V gave up 6 bases and J gave up 0 bases, with 18 bases separating them. Per germline, CDR1 MNHEY and CDR2 SMNVEV (reference sequence).

The V gene is TRBV20-1, the J gene TRBJ2-7; possibly TRBD2 for D (6 bases). CDR1 is DFQATT, CDR2 SNEGSKA, per germline (reference sequence). The CDR3 extends over 11 amino acids. V dropped 7 bases and J dropped 12 bases, with 19 bases sitting between them. CDR3 nucleotide sequence: TGCAGTGGGGAGGAGGGAGCGCAGAGGTACTTC. Its translation: CSGEEGAQRYF.

The rearrangement links TRBV27 to TRBJ1-6; tentative D call: TRBD1 (5 bases). The CDR3 spans 15 residues. Germline V gene data show CDR1 as MNHEY and CDR2 as SMNVEV (reference sequence). The V gene lost 5 bases and the J gene lost 7 bases, with 15 bases spanning the gap. The CDR3 spells CASSPAQGWNSPLHF. Here the CDR3 DNA reads TGTGCCAGCAGTCCTGCTCAGGGATGGAATTCACCCCTCCACTTT.